This T cell receptor (beta chain) is drawn from a study of tumor and adjacent non-tumor tissue in lung cancer. Whole-study context: The cohort had about a dozen adenocarcinoma, a couple of squamous cell and 1 small cell patients. Study conclusions and caveats: Higher tumor TCR diversity was associated with shorter survival.

RNA was extracted from bulk tissue without any cell sorting. TCRbeta libraries were built with three rounds of nested PCR, modified from ARM-PCR. A single record per CDR3 protein comes from TCRdb applying MiXCR to the multiplex PCR reads. Of 84,000 or so distinct CDR3 sequences listed, roughly three fifths were seen once; the top ten hold about 15%. Trimming at V came to 3 bases and at J to 9 bases, leaving 11 bases not matched to a gene. Germline values: CDR1 DFQATT, CDR2 SNEGSKA (reference sequence). This CDR3 is built from 13 residues. As for this clonotype: The antigen is not known. A much larger clone sits a single nucleotide away, making a read error possible.

The chain carries TRBV20-1 and TRBJ2-7; 7 bases map to TRBD1. Sequencing was performed on lung tumor tissue. The TCR sequence derives from a man in his 70s with non-small cell lung cancer. DNA of the CDR3: TGCAGTGCTAGCAAGACAGGGAAGACGAGGCAGTACTTC. Protein sequence: CSASKTGKTRQYF.